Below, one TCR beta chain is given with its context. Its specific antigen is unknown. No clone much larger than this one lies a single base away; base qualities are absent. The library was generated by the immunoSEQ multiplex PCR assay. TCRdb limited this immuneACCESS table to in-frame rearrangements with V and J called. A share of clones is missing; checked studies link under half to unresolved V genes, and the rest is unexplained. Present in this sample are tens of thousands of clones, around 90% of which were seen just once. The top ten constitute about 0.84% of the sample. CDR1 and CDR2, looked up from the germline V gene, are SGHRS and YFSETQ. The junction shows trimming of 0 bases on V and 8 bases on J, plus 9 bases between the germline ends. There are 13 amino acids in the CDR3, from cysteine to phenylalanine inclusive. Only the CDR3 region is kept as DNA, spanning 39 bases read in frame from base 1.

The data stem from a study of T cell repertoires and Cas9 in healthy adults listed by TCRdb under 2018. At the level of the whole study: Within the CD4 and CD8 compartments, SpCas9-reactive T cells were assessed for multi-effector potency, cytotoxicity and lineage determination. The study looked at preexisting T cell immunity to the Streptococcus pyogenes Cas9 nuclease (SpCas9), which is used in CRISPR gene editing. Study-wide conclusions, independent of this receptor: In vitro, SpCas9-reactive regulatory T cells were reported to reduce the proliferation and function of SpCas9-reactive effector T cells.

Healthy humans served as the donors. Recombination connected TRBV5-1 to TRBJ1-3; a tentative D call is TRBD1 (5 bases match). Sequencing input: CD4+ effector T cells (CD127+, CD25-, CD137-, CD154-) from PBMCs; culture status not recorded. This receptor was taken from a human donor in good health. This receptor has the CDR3 CASSLERGHTIYF. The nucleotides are TGCGCCAGCAGCTTGGAGAGGGGACACACCATATATTTT.